This TCR beta chain is from a study of blood T cell repertoires in COVID-19. The overall study: There were acute and convalescent COVID-19 samples, and they came from the United States, Italy and Spain. T cells, B-cell-depleted T cells, or PBMCs supplied cDNA or gDNA.

V was pared by 2 bases and J by 10 bases, with 15 bases between. Germline V lookup: CDR1 KGHSH, CDR2 LQKENI. This CDR3 region has 15 residues. This clone was recorded once. Original analysis: Amplification from reference gene primers served as the basis for estimated nucleated cell counts. Repertoires were generated with immunoSEQ multiplex PCR, while TCRdb's copy carries only in-frame clones and drops some. The V and J calls and clone size were taken over from that table, and D and trimming were inferred from the DNA. The repertoire holds 250,000 to 300,000 clones, with about 80% as singletons. The sample was peripheral blood. The gene calls are TRBV18 and TRBJ1-6; weak D call: TRBD1 (6 bases). The TCR originated in a woman aged 80 or older with acute or convalescent COVID-19. CDR3 nucleotide sequence: TGTGCCAGCTCACCATCCGGTTCAGGGGAATCACCCCTCCACTTT. Translated, it gives CASSPSGSGESPLHF.